What follows describes a single T cell receptor beta chain. Trimming removed 10 bases from V and 2 bases from J, with 15 bases in between. Germline-derived CDR1 and CDR2 are LGHDT and YNNKEL (reference sequence). The CDR3 is 15 amino acids. This sample stems from a study of T cells after yellow fever vaccination. Study in general: SMART-Seq v4 Ultra Low Input handled preparation of low-cell-number fractions.

TCRdb called the 5' RACE reads again in MiXCR, with one record for every CDR3 protein. The sample has 620,000 or so distinct CDR3 sequences; 9% to 15% are singletons. This sequence joins TRBV3-1 and TRBJ1-6, with D tentatively TRBD1 (6 bases). The sequence was collected from a man aged 30-40 years who received the YFV17D yellow fever vaccine. Sample: PBMCs, taken on the day of the yellow fever booster vaccination. The CDR3: CATRRGGTYNSPLHF. The CDR3 nucleotides are TGTGCCACTCGCAGGGGAGGGACCTATAATTCACCCCTCCACTTT.